This T cell receptor (beta chain) was retrieved from a study of graft-versus-host responses after intestinal transplantation. Germline V gives CDR1 SGHRS, CDR2 YFSETQ. The CDR3 runs 15 residues. V lost 0 bases and J lost 7; bases outside the gene matches: 7. Clones were read by immunoSEQ multiplex PCR, and TCRdb kept only the in-frame ones, dropping some. Of tens of thousands of clones in the sample, roughly 92% were seen once. The sequence derives from a human patient who received an intestinal transplant, so some T cells may come from the graft donor. The chain links TRBV5-1 to TRBJ1-3, with 7 bases matching TRBD1. This specimen consisted of bone marrow, obtained 700 to 850 days after intestinal transplantation. CDR3 sequence: CASSLGDPGGNTIYF. CDR3 nucleotide sequence: TGCGCCAGCAGCTTGGGAGATCCAGGGGGGAACACCATATATTTT.